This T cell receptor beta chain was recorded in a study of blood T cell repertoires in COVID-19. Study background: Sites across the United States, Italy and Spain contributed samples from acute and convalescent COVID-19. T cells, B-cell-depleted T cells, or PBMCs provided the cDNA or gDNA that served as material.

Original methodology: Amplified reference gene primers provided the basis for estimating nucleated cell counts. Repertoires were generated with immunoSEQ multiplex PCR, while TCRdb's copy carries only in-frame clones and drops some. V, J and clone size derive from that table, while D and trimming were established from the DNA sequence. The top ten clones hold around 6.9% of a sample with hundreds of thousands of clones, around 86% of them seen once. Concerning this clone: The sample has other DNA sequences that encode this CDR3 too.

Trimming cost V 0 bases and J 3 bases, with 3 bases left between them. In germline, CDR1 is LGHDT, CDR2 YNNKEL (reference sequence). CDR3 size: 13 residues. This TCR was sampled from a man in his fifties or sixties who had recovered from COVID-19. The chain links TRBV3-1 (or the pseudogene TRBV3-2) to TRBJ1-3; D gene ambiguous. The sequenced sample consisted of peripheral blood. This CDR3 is CASSQDRGNTIYF. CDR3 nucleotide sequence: TGTGCCAGCAGCCAAGATCGTGGAAACACCATATATTTT.